What follows are 16 T cell receptor beta chains derived from one specimen sequenced in a study of blood T cell repertoires in COVID-19. Generated by immunoSEQ multiplex PCR, the TCRdb table keeps only in-frame clones and is missing some. The sample consists of some 260,000 clones, about nine tenths of them appearing once. The material sequenced was peripheral blood. These receptors were taken from a woman aged 25 to 39 with COVID-19, enrolled during active disease.

This clone has just a few counts. An end of the junction does not agree with germline; a read error may underlie this. The rearrangement joins TRBV6-1 to TRBJ2-3; TRBD1 matches 7 bases. The CDR3 runs 16 residues. Germline V gene lookup returns CDR1 MNHNS and CDR2 SASEGT. CDR3 loop: CASNERAMGAQGTQYF. CDR3 sequence (DNA): TGTGCCAGCAATGAAAGGGCAATGGGGGCACAGGGGACGCAGTATTTT.

The table lists this clone with a count of one. The CDR3: CASSIETIGTDTQYF. The CDR3 DNA is TGTGCCAGCAGTATAGAAACTATTGGCACAGATACGCAGTATTTT. This chain links TRBV5-8 with TRBJ2-3, with D unclear. Trimming pared 5 bases from V and 1 base from J, leaving 14 bases between. Germline-derived CDR1 and CDR2 are SGHTS and YDEGEE. CDR3 length equals 15 residues.

The rearrangement links TRBV6-4 to TRBJ2-1; TRBD2 is a possible D gene (5 bases). The CDR3 runs 15 residues. Germline CDR1 reads MRHNA; CDR2 reads SNTAGT. The ends were cut back, 3 bases at V and 0 bases at J, with 9 bases in the middle. CDR3 residues: CASSEASGSYNEQFF. The CDR3 DNA is TGTGCCAGCAGTGAGGCAAGCGGCTCCTACAATGAGCAGTTCTTC.

The V and J genes are TRBV5-5 and TRBJ1-4, with D perhaps matching TRBD1 (6 bases). The germline V gene encodes CDR1 SGHKS and CDR2 YYEKEE (reference sequence). The V end was cut by 4 bases, the J end by 0 bases, with 10 bases between. The CDR3 is 15 residues long. Here the CDR3 reads CASSRQVATNEKLFF. The CDR3 DNA follows: TGTGCCAGCAGCAGACAGGTTGCAACTAATGAAAAACTGTTTTTT.

The rearrangement uses TRBV14 and TRBJ2-2; D is uncertain. Per germline, CDR1 SGHDN and CDR2 FVKESK. The CDR3 is 13 residues long. V shed 4 bases and J shed 4 bases, with 7 bases lying between them. The CDR3 DNA reads TGTGCCAGCAGCCTCTATGCCACCGGGGAGCTGTTTTTT. Translating gives CASSLYATGELFF.

This chain joins TRBV6-5 and TRBJ1-1, with 7 bases matching TRBD1. This CDR3 is built from 14 residues. Germline lookup yields CDR1 MNHEY and CDR2 SVGAGI. J was trimmed by 3 bases and V by 2 bases; bases with no gene match: 3. This CDR3 is CASSYRGQDTEAFF. In DNA form, the CDR3 reads TGTGCCAGCAGTTACAGGGGGCAGGACACTGAAGCTTTCTTT.

The count of this clone is one. The V call is TRBV9, the J call TRBJ2-3, with 7 bases lining up with TRBD2. Germline V gene sequence: CDR1 SGDLS, CDR2 YYNGEE. The J segment lost 1 base and the V segment lost 0 bases, leaving 2 bases of the junction unmatched. The CDR3 has 15 residues. The CDR3 loop reads CASSVAAGGTDTQYF. CDR3 nucleotide sequence: TGTGCCAGCAGCGTAGCGGCGGGGGGCACAGATACGCAGTATTTT.

The rearrangement links TRBV7-6 to TRBJ2-3; D is possibly TRBD1 (6 bases). From germline, CDR1 is SGHVS and CDR2 FNYEAQ. The CDR3 is made up of 14 amino acids. The V end lost 6 bases, the J end lost 2 bases, and 12 bases lay between the germline ends. CDR3 DNA: TGTGCCAGCAGTTTTGGACAGTCCACAGATACGCAGTATTTT. Protein product: CASSFGQSTDTQYF.

The V gene is TRBV28, the J gene TRBJ2-7, with TRBD1 matching over 9 bases. From germline, CDR1 is MDHEN and CDR2 SYDVKM. The junction had 9 bases not matched to a gene; V was cut back by 10 bases and J by 2 bases. The CDR3 has 14 amino acids. The CDR3 loop reads CATDLGTGPYEQYF. Here the CDR3 DNA reads TGTGCCACAGATCTCGGGACAGGGCCCTACGAGCAGTACTTC.

J is TRBJ2-5 and V is TRBV28; 7 nucleotides align to TRBD2. This CDR3 comprises 13 residues. Germline loops: CDR1 MDHEN, CDR2 SYDVKM. With V trimmed by 6 bases and J by 2 bases, 3 bases remained unmatched. CDR3: CASRPSGQETQYF. The CDR3 region has the DNA TGTGCCAGCAGACCTAGCGGTCAAGAGACCCAGTACTTC.

The genes are TRBV12-3 or TRBV12-4 and TRBJ1-5; 7 nucleotides line up with TRBD1. CDR3 length equals 13 residues. J was trimmed by 7 bases and V by 3 bases; bases with no gene match: 3. CDR3 sequence: CASSLTGHQPQHF. CDR3 DNA: TGTGCCAGCAGTTTGACAGGGCACCAGCCCCAGCATTTT.

The V gene is TRBV15, the J gene TRBJ2-7; 8 nucleotides match TRBD1. Germline trimming cut 4 bases from V and 5 bases from J; bases unmatched to any gene: 4. Looked up from germline, CDR1 is LNHNV and CDR2 is YYDKDF (reference sequence). The CDR3 length is 13 residues. The CDR3 coding sequence is TGTGCCACCAGCACAGGACAGGGCAACGAGCAGTACGTC. Translated, it gives CATSTGQGNEQYV.

J is TRBJ1-1 and V is TRBV7-2; 11 nucleotides agree with TRBD1. The CDR3 covers 19 residues. J gave up 5 bases and V 4 bases, and 18 bases lay outside the gene matches. Germline lookup yields CDR1 SGHTA and CDR2 FQGNSA. The CDR3 DNA reads as TGTGCCAGCAGCTATACGGCTTGGGGGACAGGGGGAAGAGAGACTGAAGCTTTCTTT. Translation gives CASSYTAWGTGGRETEAFF.

Only one count was recorded for this clone. The chain uses TRBV28 and TRBJ2-1; the match to TRBD1 covers 8 bases. The CDR3 consists of 17 residues. V dropped 4 bases and J dropped 5; count of bases not matched to a gene: 13. The germline V gene encodes CDR1 MDHEN and CDR2 SYDVKM. The CDR3 DNA reads as TGTGCCAGCAGTTCCCCGGAGGCAGGGGGCCTGGACAATGAGCAGTTCTTC. Protein sequence: CASSSPEAGGLDNEQFF. The variable domain in full, completed from reference TRBV28 and TRBJ2-1, reads DVKVTQSSRYLVKRTGEKVFLECVQDMDHENMFWYRQDPGLGLRLIYFSYDVKMKEKGDIPEGYSVSREKKERFSLILESASTNQTSMYLCASSSPEAGGLDNEQFFGPGTRLTVL.

The chain combines TRBV7-2 with TRBJ1-2, with D maybe TRBD1 (6 bases). The ends were cut back, 3 bases at V and 4 bases at J, with 15 bases in the middle. The CDR3 length is 15 residues. Germline V CDR1 and CDR2: SGHTA, FQGNSA. Written as DNA, the CDR3 is TGTGCCAGCAGCTTCCCTAGGACAGTAGGCTATGGCTACACCTTC. Residues: CASSFPRTVGYGYTF.

This sequence joins TRBV6-5 and TRBJ1-2; TRBD1 might be the D (6 bases). Germline values: CDR1 MNHEY, CDR2 SVGAGI. V lost 7 bases, J lost 4 bases, and 19 bases lay in between. The CDR3 is 15 amino acids. CDR3 in amino acids: CASNLLPTGSYGYTF. CDR3 DNA sequence: TGTGCCAGCAATTTGCTCCCCACAGGGTCCTATGGCTACACCTTC.